These 25 T cell receptor beta chains came from one sample sequenced in a study of T cells expressing NK-cell markers. TCRdb re-called the 5' RACE reads and shows each CDR3 protein once, DNA omitted. The sample totals over 100,000 distinct CDR3 sequences. The sample taken for sequencing was blood T cells: a sorted CD56 or NKG2C T cell subset, CD4+ or CD8+ T cells, or bulk PBMC T cells (not recorded which). These receptors came from a woman between 18 and 75 years old in good health.

CDR3 region: CASNIRSGYTEAFF. The chain recombines TRBV6-1 with TRBJ1-1; TCRdb reports TRBD1, a call that lacks DNA to check it against. This CDR3 contains 14 residues. Germline V gene sequence: CDR1 MNHNS, CDR2 SASEGT.

The chain employs TRBV19 and TRBJ1-5; the D gene TCRdb calls, TRBD1, cannot be checked with no DNA. Germline assignment: CDR1 LNHDA and CDR2 SQIVND (reference sequence). The CDR3 contains 12 residues. The CDR3 is CATRGGNQPQHF.

The chain uses TRBV7-9 and TRBJ2-7; TCRdb reports TRBD1, a call that lacks DNA to check it against. CDR3 length equals 16 residues. The germline gives CDR1 SEHNR, CDR2 FQNEAQ (reference sequence). CDR3 sequence: CASSKFKGQERGEQYF.

This chain links TRBV12-3 or TRBV12-4 with TRBJ2-7; TCRdb proposes TRBD2, but this gene call is untestable without DNA. The length of the CDR3 is 15 residues. CDR3 protein: CASSPSSGPNYEQYF.

CDR3 sequence reads: CASSVTGQENYEQYF. The chain combines TRBV9 with TRBJ2-7; lacking DNA, the TRBD1 call made by TCRdb goes unchecked. The CDR3 covers 15 residues. Germline CDR1 and CDR2: SGDLS and YYNGEE.

The J gene is TRBJ2-7, the V gene TRBV13; with no DNA, the TCRdb D assignment of TRBD1 cannot be verified. The germline V gene encodes CDR1 PRHDT and CDR2 FYEKMQ (reference sequence). CDR3 length: 13 amino acids. The CDR3 here is CASSVGQPYEQYF.

The chain carries TRBV24-1 and TRBJ2-2; the TRBD2 assignment by TCRdb is unverifiable without DNA. CDR1 is KGHDR, CDR2 SFDVKD, per germline. This CDR3 comprises 16 residues. CDR3 loop: CATSDPTSGNTGELFF.

This chain uses TRBV20-1 with TRBJ2-1; without DNA, the TCRdb call of TRBD1 cannot be checked. This CDR3 contains 13 residues. The germline V gene encodes CDR1 DFQATT and CDR2 SNEGSKA (reference sequence). The chain's CDR3 is CSPRQGPYNEQFF.

The chain carries TRBV6-5 and TRBJ1-2; TCRdb outputs TRBD1, but without DNA this stays unchecked. CDR1 is MNHEY, CDR2 SVGAGI, per germline. The CDR3 runs 16 residues. CDR3 region: CASSYSQGGANYGYTF.

The V and J genes are TRBV9 and TRBJ2-7; TCRdb's assignment of TRBD1 cannot be checked, as there is no DNA. This CDR3 region has 14 residues. From germline, CDR1 is SGDLS and CDR2 YYNGEE. The chain's CDR3 is CASSEGGQGYEQYF. The full variable domain, with the rest looked up from reference TRBV9 and TRBJ2-7, is DSGVTQTPKHLITATGQRVTLRCSPRSGDLSVYWYQQSLDQGLQFLIQYYNGEERAKGNILERFSAQQFPDLHSELNLSSLELGDSALYFCASSEGGQGYEQYFGPGTRLTVT.

This chain uses TRBV7-2 with TRBJ1-4; the TRBD1 assignment by TCRdb is unverifiable without DNA. This CDR3 comprises 14 residues. From germline, CDR1 is SGHTA and CDR2 FQGNSA. The CDR3 sequence: CASSSTGTLEKLFF.

The V and J genes are TRBV9 and TRBJ2-2; TCRdb picks TRBD1, but there is no DNA to check that call. The germline V gene encodes CDR1 SGDLS and CDR2 YYNGEE. The CDR3 runs 13 residues. CDR3 region: CASSAPGTGELFF. Full variable domain (remainder filled in from reference TRBV9 and TRBJ2-2): DSGVTQTPKHLITATGQRVTLRCSPRSGDLSVYWYQQSLDQGLQFLIQYYNGEERAKGNILERFSAQQFPDLHSELNLSSLELGDSALYFCASSAPGTGELFFGEGSRLTVL.

The chain is built from TRBV10-3 and TRBJ1-2. CDR1 ENHRY and CDR2 SYGVKD come from the germline V gene. This CDR3 region has 17 residues. The CDR3 is CAISELSREGKDYGYTF.

The chain combines TRBV4-3 with TRBJ1-2; the D gene TCRdb calls, TRBD1, cannot be checked with no DNA. CDR3 length: 15 residues. Germline CDR1 reads LGHNA; CDR2 reads YSLEER. CDR3 sequence reads: CASSQGTGNPYGYTF.

The V gene is TRBV4-2, the J gene TRBJ2-3. The CDR3 sequence is 16 residues long. In germline, CDR1 is LGHNA, CDR2 YNFKEQ. The CDR3 sequence is CASSQDRLESTDTQYF.

The chain joins TRBV12-3 or TRBV12-4 to TRBJ1-2; TCRdb gives TRBD1 as the D gene, but with no DNA this cannot be confirmed. The CDR3 length is 14 residues. This CDR3 reads CASRSTGANYGYTF.

The J gene is TRBJ2-1, the V gene TRBV4-3; the D call from TCRdb, TRBD2, cannot be confirmed without DNA. Germline V gives CDR1 LGHNA, CDR2 YSLEER. The CDR3 has 17 residues. The CDR3 spells CASSQEPAESSYNEQFF.

This chain joins TRBV13 and TRBJ2-1; TCRdb's D call, TRBD2, is unchecked because there is no DNA. CDR1 is PRHDT, CDR2 FYEKMQ, per germline (reference sequence). The CDR3 is made up of 15 amino acids. CDR3 sequence reads: CASSSGLAGVYEQFF.

The chain couples TRBV30 to TRBJ2-7; TCRdb reports TRBD1, a call that lacks DNA to check it against. Germline V gene sequence: CDR1 GTSNPN, CDR2 SVGIG (reference sequence). The CDR3 has 13 residues. This CDR3 reads CAFSGQGRDEQYF.

The J gene is TRBJ2-2, the V gene TRBV6-1; TCRdb's assignment of TRBD2 cannot be checked, as there is no DNA. This CDR3 has 14 amino acids. From germline, CDR1 is MNHNS and CDR2 SASEGT. CDR3: CASSPGLNTGELFF.

The chain joins TRBV20-1 to TRBJ2-7; there is no DNA to check the TCRdb D call of TRBD2. The CDR3 contains 15 residues. The germline gives CDR1 DFQATT, CDR2 SNEGSKA (reference sequence). The CDR3 loop reads CSARDVAGPDYEQYF.

The chain carries TRBV9 and TRBJ2-2; as DNA is missing, the TRBD2 call by TCRdb cannot be tested. Germline CDR1 SGDLS, CDR2 YYNGEE. CDR3 size: 17 residues. CDR3 sequence reads: CASSGLGAGGSTGELFF.

CDR3 amino acids: CSVERQGSYGYTF. The chain is built from TRBV29-1 and TRBJ1-2; TCRdb returns TRBD1, unconfirmable since there is no DNA. The length of the CDR3 is 13 residues. Germline V lookup: CDR1 SQVTM, CDR2 ANQGSEA.

This chain joins TRBV6-2 or TRBV6-3 and TRBJ1-1. Germline V lookup: CDR1 MNHEY, CDR2 SVGEGT. The CDR3 loop spans 12 amino acids. The CDR3 sequence is CASSYEGLEAFF.

The CDR3: CASSLASGLSSYEQYF. The chain couples TRBV7-9 to TRBJ2-7. The CDR3 runs 16 residues. Germline V gene sequence: CDR1 SEHNR, CDR2 FQNEAQ (reference sequence).